This TCR beta chain came from a study of T cell responses to AZD1222 COVID-19 vaccine. A remark on this clone: Its antigen remains unknown.

CDR1 is SGHVS, CDR2 FQNEAQ, per germline. This CDR3 has 17 amino acids. Trimming left V 0 bases short and J 2 bases short, with 16 bases between. TCRdb keeps only in-frame clones here, not all; method: immunoSEQ multiplex PCR. The sample yields 80,000 or so clones, 75% to 95% seen once. Overall study findings and caveats: Elevations in Spike-specific TCR breadth and depth followed administration of two AZD1222 doses. Repertoires were obtained only post-peak T cell response. Regions 160-218 and 743-854 dominated among vaccine-associated CD4 TCRs spanning spike.

Material: peripheral blood, obtained on day 0 of MenACWY control vaccination. The gene calls are TRBV7-8 and TRBJ1-1, with D possibly being TRBD1 (6 bases). This TCR was recovered from an adult in good health. CDR3: CASSLAKLAGANTEAFF. The CDR3 nucleotides read TGTGCCAGCAGCTTAGCCAAGCTGGCGGGGGCTAACACTGAAGCTTTCTTT.